This T cell receptor (beta chain) came from a study of beta chain features in type 1 diabetes. Study-level findings and limits: Among type 1 diabetes patients, VDJ junctions had fewer insertions and more deletions. A definitive answer on HLA type influencing TCRB rearrangement was not reached here.

The length of the CDR3 is 13 residues. V lost 8 bases and J 6 bases, leaving 13 bases between the germline ends. Per the germline V gene, CDR1 is SGHAT and CDR2 is FQDESV (reference sequence). There are a few counts of this clone. The antigen is unknown. Every isolated RNA sample was fully reverse transcribed, so sequencing captured expressed TCRB transcripts. Average reads for naive, central memory and regulatory T cell samples were about 3.57 million. TCRdb keeps only in-frame clones here, not all; method: immunoSEQ multiplex PCR. The data contain about 340,000 clones, less than 9.5% of them singletons.

The sample comprised central memory CD4+ T cells from blood. The chain uses TRBV11-1 and TRBJ2-2; D remains unclear. The clonotype was recovered from a woman in her late teens or twenties in good health. The CDR3 DNA sequence: TGTGCCAGCGGGCGCCTACGTGCCGGGGAGCTGTTTTTT. Translating it yields CASGRLRAGELFF.